This TCR beta chain was captured by sequencing in a study of CD8+ T cells in alopecia areata. Study findings and constraints: Scalp samples also yield sequences of resident alphabeta T cells from normal skin. Clonality was higher in lesional than normal scalp, especially in alopecia totalis/universalis. Patients showed less clear TCR sequence sharing than mice, possibly partly because of HLA diversity.

The researchers isolated CD4+ and CD8+ T cells from PBMCs by sorting. As to this clone: The antigen remains undetermined.

Sequencing relied on a cDNA template that was reverse transcribed from extracted RNA. The repertoire was sequenced with immunoSEQ multiplex PCR; TCRdb's copy has only in-frame clones and lacks some. The table records fewer than 150,000 clones, roughly 69% of them present only once. This CDR3 spans 16 amino acids. Trimming at V came to 5 bases and at J to 2 bases, leaving 7 bases not matched to a gene. CDR1 is SNHLY, CDR2 FYNNEI, per germline. This sequence originates from a human donor in good health. The sequenced material came from CD4+ T cells sorted from blood. The rearrangement uses TRBV2 and TRBJ1-5; 9 bases line up with TRBD1. CDR3 sequence: CASSPGQGRGNQPQHF. As DNA, the CDR3 is TGTGCCAGCAGTCCGGGACAGGGCCGGGGCAATCAGCCCCAGCATTTT.